This T cell receptor beta chain was retrieved from a study of breast tumors, draining lymph nodes, adjacent tissues. TCRdb reprocessed the multiplex PCR reads via MiXCR and lists one record per CDR3 protein. The sample holds approximately 17,000 distinct CDR3 sequences, roughly 46% seen once. By share, this clonotype counts as medium-sized. The antigen remains undetermined. The study, taken as a whole, reports: Compared with lymph nodes, tumors were less diverse; compared with nontumor tissue, more. Compared with basal-like, luminal-like tumors shared significantly more repertoire with nontumor tissue. Most tumor T cells seemingly derive from lymph node, then expand in tumor. The lymph node origin of tumor T cells was framed as consistent with a hypothesis, not demonstrated.

The sequenced material came from tumor-adjacent breast tissue. The receptor comes from a female donor with breast cancer. Some clones in this sample may be carry-over from other donors' samples.

The DNA of the CDR3 is TGCAGTGCTAGAGATTACGGCGGGGGCGCAGATACGCAGTATTTT. Encoded protein: CSARDYGGGADTQYF. The V call is TRBV20-1, the J call TRBJ2-3, with D possibly being TRBD2 (7 bases). CDR1 DFQATT and CDR2 SNEGSKA come from the germline V gene (reference sequence). The germline V and J ends were trimmed by 0 bases and 4 bases, with 14 bases remaining between them. The CDR3 loop spans 15 amino acids.